This is a list of T cell receptor beta chains from one sample in a study of Graves' ophthalmopathy and Graves' hyperthyroidism. Using its own MiXCR run on the multiplex PCR reads, TCRdb lists one record per CDR3 protein. The profile shows over a million distinct CDR3 sequences, about two fifths of them singletons. Sequencing was carried out using peripheral blood or thyroid tissue (not recorded which). These receptors came from an adult man with Graves' hyperthyroidism. The CDR3 runs from the conserved cysteine through the conserved F or W. The D gene is left open where the match is weak. Not every row has a clone size; where given, it reads once, few, many or a size class.

>TRBJ2-7|TRBV2|.|.
TGTGCCAGCACGGCGGCAGTTCGAAGCTACGAGCAGTACTTC
CASTAAVRSYEQYF
>TRBJ1-1|TRBV29-1|many|.
TGCAGCGTTGAAGCCCCTGAAGCTTTCTTT
CSVEAPEAFF
>TRBJ2-2|TRBV2|few|TRBD1
TGTGCCAGCAGTGCCCAACAGGGGCCCAGAACCGGGGAGCTGTTTTTT
CASSAQQGPRTGELFF
>TRBJ2-7|TRBV20-1|many|TRBD2
TGCAGTGCTAGAGATCCTAGCGGAGGATCCTACGAGCAGTACTTC
CSARDPSGGSYEQYF
>TRBJ2-5|TRBV6-2/TRBV6-3|.|.
TGTGCCAGCAGTTACCCGAACGGGGAGACCCAGTACTTC
CASSYPNGETQYF
>TRBJ2-5|TRBV19|many|.
TGTGCCAGCGCCGGGGAGACCCAGTACTTC
CASAGETQYF
>TRBJ1-2|TRBV6-5|many|.
TGTGCCAGCAGTTATGCAGCCCCCGGCTCTGGCTACACCTTC
CASSYAAPGSGYTF
>TRBJ2-7|TRBV11-2|.|TRBD1
TGTGCCAGCAGCATGGGACAGGGGCGCTACGAGCAGTACTTC
CASSMGQGRYEQYF
>TRBJ2-5|TRBV12-3/TRBV12-4|.|.
TGTGCCAGCAGCCCGACGGACTTTGTAGTAGAGACCCAGTACTTC
CASSPTDFVVETQYF
>TRBJ2-5|TRBV10-1|.|.
TGCGCCAGCACCTGGGGGGTCGTGGGGGAGACCCAGTACTTC
CASTWGVVGETQYF
>TRBJ1-6|TRBV10-3|.|TRBD1
TGTGCCATCAGTGCAGGGGGAGATCAGCCATATAATTCACCCCTCCACTTT
CAISAGGDQPYNSPLHF
>TRBJ1-1|TRBV13|many|.
TGTGCCAGCAGCTCACACAGGAACACTGAAGCTTTCTTT
CASSSHRNTEAFF
>TRBJ1-3|TRBV10-2|.|.
TGCGCCAGCAGCCGCGGGACAAAGGCAGGCTCTGGAAACACCATATATTTT
CASSRGTKAGSGNTIYF
>TRBJ1-2|TRBV5-8|many|.
TGTGCCAGCAGCTTGGATCGTCAGGCGTATGGCTACACCTTC
CASSLDRQAYGYTF
>TRBJ1-1|TRBV4-1|many|.
TGCGCCAGCAGCCAAGATCGGGGGTTCCTCACTGAAGCTTTCTTT
CASSQDRGFLTEAFF
>TRBJ2-2|TRBV7-2|few|TRBD1
TGTGCCAGCAGTCGACTTACAGGGGTGATTCTACGGGAGCTGTTTTTT
CASSRLTGVILRELFF
>TRBJ2-5|TRBV12-3/TRBV12-4|many|.
TGTGCCAGCAGCTTGGCGAATCAAGAGACCCAGTACTTC
CASSLANQETQYF
>TRBJ2-7|TRBV6-2/TRBV6-3|few|TRBD1
TGTGCCAGCAGTTACTACTACGGACAGGTCTACGAGCAGTACTTC
CASSYYYGQVYEQYF
>TRBJ1-1|TRBV10-2|few|.
TGCGCCAGCAGTGAAGGCAGGCCGAACACTGAAGCTTTCTTT
CASSEGRPNTEAFF
>TRBJ2-7|TRBV27|.|TRBD1
TGTGCCAGCAGAACGGGACAGGGACCCCTACGCGAGCAGTACTTC
CASRTGQGPLREQYF
>TRBJ2-7|TRBV2|many|TRBD1
TGTGCCAGCGGCGTCAGGGGGCTACACGAGCAGTACTTC
CASGVRGLHEQYF
>TRBJ2-6|TRBV12-3/TRBV12-4|many|.
TGTGCCAGCAGTTCTTGGGGCAGGACCGGTGGGGCCAACGTCCTGACTTTC
CASSSWGRTGGANVLTF
>TRBJ2-2|TRBV2|.|.
TGTGCCAGCAGTAAGGACCGAGGCGGGGAGCTGTTTTTT
CASSKDRGGELFF
>TRBJ2-7|TRBV7-6|.|TRBD1
TGTGCCAGCGGGACAGGGGGGAACACCGGTAACTACGAGCAGTACTTC
CASGTGGNTGNYEQYF
>TRBJ1-6|TRBV6-5|.|TRBD1
TGTGCCAGCAGGAAGGAGACAGGGGGAGGGGGTTCACCCCTCCACTTT
CASRKETGGGGSPLHF
>TRBJ1-2|TRBV3-1|few|.
TGTGCCAGCAGCCAAGATGAAGGGGCGGGCTACACCTTC
CASSQDEGAGYTF
>TRBJ2-7|TRBV6-5|many|TRBD1
TGTGCCAGCAGTTACCGACAGGGCTGGGAGCAGTACTTC
CASSYRQGWEQYF
>TRBJ1-5|TRBV12-3/TRBV12-4|many|TRBD1
TGTGCCAGCAGTCCGGACAGGGCGGATCAGCCCCAGCATTTT
CASSPDRADQPQHF
>TRBJ2-7|TRBV2|many|TRBD2
TGTGCCAGCAGGGAGAGCGGGGGACCCTACGAGCAGTACTTC
CASRESGGPYEQYF
>TRBJ2-5|TRBV12-3/TRBV12-4|.|TRBD1
TGTGCCAGCAGCCCGGGACAGGGGTTCCAAGAGACCCAGTACTTC
CASSPGQGFQETQYF
>TRBJ1-2|TRBV9|many|.
TGTGCCAGCAGCCCCATCTTCTCTGGGCAGTTCTCCGCCACCTTC
CASSPIFSGQFSATF
>TRBJ1-2|TRBV10-3|.|TRBD1
TGTGCCGTCCGGGACAGGGTAGGAGGTGGCTACACCTTC
CAVRDRVGGGYTF
>TRBJ1-5|TRBV10-3|few|.
TGTGCCATCAGCGACGTAGGTCAGCCCCAGCATTTT
CAISDVGQPQHF
>TRBJ1-5|TRBV6-5|.|.
TGTGCCAGCAGTTACGCCGCAGGGACTCAGCCCCAGCATTTT
CASSYAAGTQPQHF
>TRBJ2-2|TRBV9|.|.
TGTGCCAGCAGCGTAGTGGGGATCGGGGAGCTGTTTTTT
CASSVVGIGELFF
>TRBJ1-3|TRBV10-3|many|TRBD1
TGTGCCATTAAGGGACAGGCAGCTGGAAACACCATATATTTT
CAIKGQAAGNTIYF
>TRBJ1-6|TRBV9|many|.
TGTGCCAGCAGCTCTACAGCCGTGGGCACACCCCTCCACTTT
CASSSTAVGTPLHF
>TRBJ2-5|TRBV7-6|few|TRBD1
TGTGCCAGCAGCTTAGCGACCGACAGGGCCCAAGAGACCCAGTACTTC
CASSLATDRAQETQYF
>TRBJ1-1|TRBV7-9|many|TRBD1
TGTGCCAGCAGCCCCAGGGGACAGGGGACGGTCACTGAAGCTTTCTTT
CASSPRGQGTVTEAFF
>TRBJ2-7|TRBV4-1|.|.
TGCGCCAGCAGCCAAGTGGTAGCAGTTAACTACGAGCAGTACTTC
CASSQVVAVNYEQYF
>TRBJ2-7|TRBV10-3|many|TRBD2
TGTGCCATCAGTGAGTGGAGTAGCGGGAGAATGAACGAGCAGTACTTC
CAISEWSSGRMNEQYF
>TRBJ2-7|TRBV11-3|few|.
TGTGCCAGCAGCTTGCGGGACGATGACTACGAGCAGTACTTC
CASSLRDDDYEQYF
>TRBJ1-5|TRBV27|few|TRBD1
TGTGCCAGCAGTCCCTTCGAGGGGGCGCCGGGCAATCAGCCCCAGCATTTT
CASSPFEGAPGNQPQHF
>TRBJ1-3|TRBV12-3/TRBV12-4|once|TRBD1
TGTGCCAGCAGTTCAGACAGGGAAATCAACACCATATATTTT
CASSSDREINTIYF
>TRBJ2-1|TRBV19|.|TRBD2
TGTGCCAGTAGATGGAGGACTAGCGGGAGGAATGAGCAGTTCTTC
CASRWRTSGRNEQFF
>TRBJ1-1|TRBV24-1|.|TRBD1
TGTGCCACCAGTGACGCCGGGACAGGGAACACTGAAGCTTTCTTT
CATSDAGTGNTEAFF
>TRBJ2-7|TRBV29-1|.|.
TGTGCCTGCCTCCCCGTGGCAGGAATCCCCTACGAGCAGTACTTC
CACLPVAGIPYEQYF
>TRBJ2-7|TRBV7-9|many|TRBD1
TGTGCCAGCAGCCCCAATCATACAGGGGCCAGATACGAGCAGTACTTC
CASSPNHTGARYEQYF
>TRBJ2-5|TRBV6-2/TRBV6-3|.|.
TGTGCCAGCAGTCACAACGGGCTGGGGATTAAGACCCAGTACTTC
CASSHNGLGIKTQYF
>TRBJ1-2|TRBV2|.|TRBD1
TGTGCCAGCATTTCATCCCTAGACAGGGGAGTCGGCTACACCTTC
CASISSLDRGVGYTF
>TRBJ1-5|TRBV20-1|many|.
TGCAGTGCTAGATACGGACGCAATCAGCCCCAGCATTTT
CSARYGRNQPQHF
>TRBJ2-7|TRBV7-9|many|.
TGTGCCAGCACCTGGGGGAGTACCCACGAGCAGTACTTC
CASTWGSTHEQYF
>TRBJ1-3|TRBV25-1|many|.
TGTGCCAGCAGTGGTACCCCCCCAGGGGACGCAGGAAACACCATATATTTT
CASSGTPPGDAGNTIYF